This is a list of T cell receptor beta chains from one sample in a study of T-cell memory formation after mild COVID-19. TCRdb used MiXCR to reprocess the 5' RACE reads, holding one entry per CDR3 protein. The sample contains tens of thousands of distinct CDR3 sequences, 16% of which appear only once. Sequenced material: PBMCs or a T cell subset sorted from them (not recorded which). The receptors derive from an adult woman who had mild COVID-19 (a few samples of this study predate the infection). Cell type and time point are not known. CDR3s include the opening cysteine and the closing phenylalanine or tryptophan. D genes are given only for firm matches. Some rows mark clone size as missing; the rest say once, few, many or name a class of expanded clone.

v_call,j_call,d_call,clone_size,cdr3_aa,cdr3_nt
TRBV24-1,TRBJ2-7,TRBD1,-,CATSQGAATGQYF,TGTGCCACCAGTCAGGGGGCTGCGACGGGGCAGTACTTC
TRBV6-2/TRBV6-3,TRBJ2-5,TRBD2,-,CASEPFEMAGGDETQYF,TGTGCCAGCGAACCCTTCGAGATGGCGGGAGGTGATGAGACCCAGTACTTC
TRBV27,TRBJ2-1,-,few,CASSLLGQTLYNEQFF,TGTGCCAGCAGTTTATTAGGACAGACACTCTACAATGAGCAGTTCTTC
TRBV5-1,TRBJ2-1,TRBD1,-,CASSPRGQGGYNEQFF,TGCGCCAGCAGCCCGAGGGGACAGGGTGGGTACAATGAGCAGTTCTTC
TRBV7-9,TRBJ1-5,-,few,CASNLGGQPQHF,TGTGCCAGCAACCTCGGGGGACAGCCCCAGCATTTT
TRBV20-1,TRBJ2-5,TRBD2,-,CSARGGWLAGLGETQYF,TGCAGTGCTAGAGGCGGGTGGCTAGCGGGATTGGGGGAGACCCAGTACTTC
TRBV4-1,TRBJ1-2,-,-,CASSQVPPQSVLFTDYGYTF,TGCGCCAGCAGCCAAGTCCCCCCACAGAGTGTCTTGTTCACGGACTATGGCTACACCTTC
TRBV7-2,TRBJ2-7,-,-,CASSSWTEGDEQYF,TGTGCCAGCAGCTCGTGGACGGAAGGGGACGAGCAGTACTTC
TRBV29-1,TRBJ1-5,TRBD1,-,CSVGQGFGSNQPQHF,TGCAGCGTCGGACAGGGGTTCGGTAGCAATCAGCCCCAGCATTTT
TRBV12-3/TRBV12-4,TRBJ2-1,TRBD2,-,CASSLSGGGQNEQFF,TGTGCCAGCAGTTTAAGCGGGGGAGGGCAGAATGAGCAGTTCTTC
TRBV4-1,TRBJ1-4,-,few,CASSPRTATNEKLFF,TGCGCCAGCAGCCCTCGGACAGCTACTAATGAAAAACTGTTTTTT
TRBV7-9,TRBJ1-2,-,-,CASSKGVGGYTF,TGTGCCAGCAGCAAGGGGGTAGGCGGCTACACCTTC
TRBV24-1,TRBJ1-1,-,few,CATSDSDTEAFF,TGTGCCACCAGTGACTCCGACACTGAAGCTTTCTTT
TRBV20-1,TRBJ2-2,-,-,CSARDPGTGELFF,TGCAGTGCTAGAGATCCCGGGACCGGGGAGCTGTTTTTT
TRBV4-1,TRBJ1-1,TRBD1,-,CASRHDTGGDAEAFF,TGCGCCAGCAGACACGATACAGGGGGGGACGCTGAAGCTTTCTTT
TRBV20-1,TRBJ2-1,-,few,CSAVVEGSSSYNEQFF,TGCAGTGCCGTAGTGGAGGGCTCGAGCTCCTACAATGAGCAGTTCTTC
TRBV12-3/TRBV12-4,TRBJ2-2,TRBD2,few,CASSLALELAGGDGELFF,TGTGCCAGCAGTTTAGCGCTGGAGCTAGCGGGAGGAGACGGGGAGCTGTTTTTT
TRBV12-3/TRBV12-4,TRBJ2-4,-,few,CASSLLAKNIQYF,TGTGCCAGCAGTTTGCTAGCCAAAAACATTCAGTACTTC
TRBV20-1,TRBJ2-3,-,few,CSAREGLGGMPDTQYF,TGCAGTGCTAGAGAGGGGCTGGGGGGAATGCCAGATACGCAGTATTTT
TRBV4-3,TRBJ2-7,-,-,CASSQGPGLSYEQYF,TGCGCCAGCAGCCAAGGGCCAGGCCTATCCTACGAGCAGTACTTC
TRBV7-8,TRBJ1-5,TRBD1,-,CASSLAVDGDRPHDDQPQHF,TGTGCCAGCAGCTTAGCGGTTGATGGGGACAGGCCCCACGACGATCAGCCCCAGCATTTT
TRBV6-2/TRBV6-3,TRBJ2-7,-,-,CASSSDTGYEQYF,TGTGCCAGCAGCTCAGACACAGGCTACGAGCAGTACTTC
TRBV18,TRBJ2-3,-,-,CASSPWGSTDTQYF,TGTGCCAGCTCACCTTGGGGGAGCACAGATACGCAGTATTTT
TRBV7-9,TRBJ1-5,-,few,CASTLRGDNQPQHF,TGTGCCAGCACCCTTAGGGGAGATAATCAGCCCCAGCATTTT
TRBV12-3/TRBV12-4,TRBJ2-1,-,few,CASSRVQGTYNEQFF,TGTGCCAGCAGTCGAGTCCAGGGTACGTACAATGAGCAGTTCTTC
TRBV5-5,TRBJ2-1,TRBD2,-,CASSLIVGIAGRGNEQFF,TGTGCCAGCAGCTTGATCGTAGGAATAGCGGGAAGGGGCAATGAGCAGTTCTTC
TRBV4-2,TRBJ2-1,TRBD2,few,CASSQDDFAGDYTDEQFF,TGTGCCAGCAGCCAAGATGATTTCGCGGGAGACTATACCGATGAGCAGTTCTTC
TRBV12-3/TRBV12-4,TRBJ1-2,TRBD1,-,CASSLNRGGRYYGYTF,TGTGCCAGCAGTTTAAACAGGGGGGGACGCTACTATGGCTACACCTTC
TRBV27,TRBJ2-2,-,-,CASSLIGGFATGELFF,TGTGCCAGCAGTTTAATTGGAGGGTTTGCAACCGGGGAGCTGTTTTTT
TRBV12-3/TRBV12-4,TRBJ2-7,-,few,CASSPMDYFYEQYF,TGTGCCAGCAGCCCGATGGACTATTTCTACGAGCAGTACTTC
TRBV6-6,TRBJ2-1,TRBD2,few,CASSYSDLAAYNEQFF,TGTGCCAGCAGTTACTCCGACCTAGCGGCCTACAATGAGCAGTTCTTC
TRBV6-6,TRBJ1-2,-,-,CASSHGLHGYTF,TGTGCCAGCAGTCACGGACTTCATGGCTACACCTTC
TRBV7-8,TRBJ1-2,-,few,CASSLGGRWEANYGYTF,TGTGCCAGCAGCTTAGGGGGCAGGTGGGAAGCTAACTATGGCTACACCTTC
TRBV12-3/TRBV12-4,TRBJ2-3,TRBD1,few,CASSPPGQGASDTQYF,TGTGCCAGCAGTCCTCCGGGACAGGGGGCTTCAGATACGCAGTATTTT